The rows below give T cell receptor beta chains drawn from one sample of a study of CD8 T cells in ankylosing spondylitis. TCRdb passed the 5' RACE reads through MiXCR, listing each CDR3 protein once. The table lists some 840,000 distinct CDR3 sequences, about 12% of them singletons, with approximately 0.5% in the top ten. Sequenced material: blood, either unsorted or a sorted T cell fraction (not recorded which). All receptors derive from a male donor with ankylosing spondylitis. CDR3s include the opening cysteine and the closing phenylalanine or tryptophan. A D gene is named only where the DNA matches it firmly. Clone size is given for some rows only: seen once, a few or many times, or a class if the clone is expanded.

d_call | clone_size | j_call | v_call | cdr3_aa | cdr3_nt
TRBD1 | few | TRBJ1-5 | TRBV20-1 | CSASTGARQPQHF | TGCAGTGCTAGCACAGGGGCCCGTCAGCCCCAGCATTTT
. | . | TRBJ1-3 | TRBV5-1 | CASSRDMTDYPGNTIYF | TGCGCCAGCAGCCGAGATATGACAGACTACCCGGGAAACACCATATATTTT
. | . | TRBJ2-3 | TRBV24-1 | CATSGPTGLGTDTQYF | TGTGCCACCAGTGGTCCTACAGGGTTGGGGACAGATACGCAGTATTTT
. | few | TRBJ2-7 | TRBV6-1 | CASGTRGSHSYEQYF | TGTGCCAGCGGAACGAGAGGTTCTCACTCCTACGAGCAGTACTTC
TRBD1 | many | TRBJ1-4 | TRBV4-2 | CASSPGQQSSYEKLFF | TGTGCCAGCAGCCCGGGACAGCAAAGCAGTTATGAAAAACTGTTTTTT
. | few | TRBJ2-7 | TRBV3-1 | CASSRGLTATYEQYF | TGTGCCAGCAGCCGGGGCCTTACCGCTACCTACGAGCAGTACTTC
. | few | TRBJ2-3 | TRBV25-1 | CASSDGSSTDTQYF | TGTGCCAGCAGTGATGGCTCTAGCACAGATACGCAGTATTTT
. | few | TRBJ1-4 | TRBV20-1 | CSARSSGEKLFF | TGCAGTGCTAGATCTTCAGGTGAAAAACTGTTTTTT
. | few | TRBJ2-6 | TRBV9 | CASSPMGSGANVLTF | TGTGCCAGCAGCCCCATGGGATCTGGGGCCAACGTCCTGACTTTC
. | few | TRBJ2-5 | TRBV6-5 | CASSSRGEVQETQYF | TGTGCCAGCAGTTCTAGGGGGGAGGTCCAAGAGACCCAGTACTTC
TRBD2 | . | TRBJ2-3 | TRBV24-1 | CATSDPGTSGTDTQYF | TGTGCCACCAGTGATCCCGGGACTAGCGGCACAGATACGCAGTATTTT
. | many | TRBJ2-1 | TRBV5-1 | CASTRAGSSYNEQFF | TGCGCCAGCACCCGAGCGGGCAGCTCCTACAATGAGCAGTTCTTC
TRBD1 | few | TRBJ1-3 | TRBV6-1 | CASSEPRDSGNTIYF | TGTGCCAGCAGTGAACCCCGGGACAGCGGAAACACCATATATTTT
TRBD2 | many | TRBJ2-1 | TRBV7-2 | CASSPSGRGYNEQFF | TGTGCCAGCAGTCCTAGCGGGAGAGGATACAATGAGCAGTTCTTC
. | many | TRBJ1-1 | TRBV15 | CATSRMTVTEAFF | TGTGCCACCAGCAGAATGACAGTTACTGAAGCTTTCTTT
TRBD2 | few | TRBJ2-7 | TRBV28 | CASSPRFASGRTYEQYF | TGTGCCAGCAGTCCCCGGTTTGCTAGCGGGCGTACCTACGAGCAGTACTTC
TRBD1 | few | TRBJ1-5 | TRBV2 | CASSEGVDRGRNQPQHF | TGTGCCAGCAGTGAAGGAGTGGACAGGGGGCGAAATCAGCCCCAGCATTTT
. | . | TRBJ2-2 | TRBV5-1 | CASRFRETGELFF | TGCGCCAGCAGGTTCAGGGAAACCGGGGAGCTGTTTTTT
TRBD1 | few | TRBJ2-7 | TRBV7-9 | CASRIQGFDEQYF | TGTGCCAGCAGGATACAGGGGTTCGACGAGCAGTACTTC
. | few | TRBJ2-7 | TRBV24-1 | CATSDSGREDEQYF | TGTGCCACCAGTGATTCTGGCAGGGAAGACGAGCAGTACTTC
. | many | TRBJ1-5 | TRBV7-9 | CASSLGSYQPQHF | TGTGCCAGCAGCTTAGGGAGTTATCAGCCCCAGCATTTT
TRBD2 | many | TRBJ2-1 | TRBV7-2 | CASSSGLANYNEQFF | TGTGCCAGCAGCTCCGGACTAGCGAACTACAATGAGCAGTTCTTC
. | . | TRBJ1-5 | TRBV18 | CASSPGHNQPQHF | TGTGCCAGCTCACCTGGCCACAATCAGCCCCAGCATTTT